Described below is a single TCR beta chain sequence and its context. The data derive from a study of breast tumors, draining lymph nodes, adjacent tissues. The CDR3 length is 13 residues. Germline loops: CDR1 SEHNR, CDR2 FQNEAQ (reference sequence). Trimming removed 1 base from V and 7 bases from J, with 8 bases in between. Breast cancer patients provided tissue from their axillary draining lymph nodes. TCRdb reanalysed the multiplex PCR reads using MiXCR and keeps one entry per CDR3 protein. The data hold 150,000 to 200,000 distinct CDR3 sequences, with approximately 31% observed a single time. J is TRBJ2-1 and V is TRBV7-9, with D unclear. Sequenced material: axillary lymph node tissue. The TCR originated in a female donor with breast cancer. Some clones in this sample may be carry-over from other donors' samples. CDR3 coding DNA: TGTGCCAGCAGCTTAGTAAGGCAGAATGAGCAGTTCTTC. Protein product: CASSLVRQNEQFF. Drawing the rest from reference TRBV7-9 and TRBJ2-1, the complete variable domain is DTGVSQNPRHKITKRGQNVTFRCDPISEHNRLYWYRQTLGQGPEFLTYFQNEAQLEKSRLLSDRFSAERPKGSFSTLEIQRTEQGDSAMYLCASSLVRQNEQFFGPGTRLTVL.